This T cell receptor (beta chain) stems from a study of beta chain features in type 1 diabetes. Points from the study as a whole: There were fewer insertions and more deletions at the VDJ junctions of type 1 diabetes patients. Short templates might get an advantage during PCR, and this would be equal in patients and controls. Among patients with Type 1 diabetes, TCRB CDR3s were moderately but significantly shorter in every one of the four CD4+ subsets.

Investigators reverse transcribed all isolated RNA, so they sequenced expressed TCRB transcripts. Clones were sequenced by immunoSEQ multiplex PCR, and TCRdb holds only the in-frame ones, with some missing. The sample shows about 130,000 clones, roughly a tenth of them seen only once. Regarding this clone: The antigen is not known.

Without exception, sorted populations had purity beyond 98%. Per the germline V gene, CDR1 is PRHDT and CDR2 is FYEKMQ (reference sequence). Unmatched junction bases numbered 7, after V lost 5 bases and J lost 3 bases. This CDR3 comprises 16 residues. This receptor was identified in a man younger than 35 in good health. The material sequenced was central memory CD4+ T cells from blood. The chain has TRBV13 and TRBJ2-2, with TRBD1 matching over 9 bases. The CDR3 sequence is CASSLIGQGYTGELFF. The CDR3 DNA follows: TGTGCCAGCAGCCTAATCGGACAGGGGTACACCGGGGAGCTGTTTTTT.